This is a list of T cell receptor beta chains from one sample in a study of blood T cell repertoires in COVID-19. Repertoires were generated with immunoSEQ multiplex PCR, while TCRdb's copy carries only in-frame clones and drops some. Found here are about 160,000 clones, 85% of them singletons; the top ten hold 3.3%. Input material: peripheral blood. The receptors were sampled from a human donor with acute or convalescent COVID-19. The donor label of this sample is uncertain. CDR3s include the opening cysteine and the closing phenylalanine or tryptophan. Fields, in order: V gene, J gene, D gene, clone size, CDR3 DNA, CDR3 protein. A D gene is named only where the DNA matches it firmly. Clone size is shown for a subset of rows, as once, few, many or a class of expanded clone.

V gene: TRBV16; J gene: TRBJ1-1; D gene: .; clone size: .; CDR3 DNA: TGTGCCAGCAGCCACCCCAGGCGGGGGCTCCCGGATGAAGCTTTCTTT; CDR3 protein: CASSHPRRGLPDEAFF
V gene: TRBV28; J gene: TRBJ2-1; D gene: .; clone size: .; CDR3 DNA: TGTGCCAGCAGTTTAGGCGGAACCTACAATGAGCAGTTCTTC; CDR3 protein: CASSLGGTYNEQFF
V gene: TRBV6-5; J gene: TRBJ2-1; D gene: .; clone size: .; CDR3 DNA: TGTGCCAGCAGTTACCAGTATCCATCCTACAATGAGCAGTTCTTC; CDR3 protein: CASSYQYPSYNEQFF
V gene: TRBV18; J gene: TRBJ1-4; D gene: .; clone size: .; CDR3 DNA: TGTGCCAGCTCAGGGACTACTAATGAAAAACTGTTTTTT; CDR3 protein: CASSGTTNEKLFF
V gene: TRBV20-1; J gene: TRBJ1-1; D gene: .; clone size: .; CDR3 DNA: TGCAGTGCTAGTTCCGGGTCGGGTGGAACTGAAGCTTTCTTT; CDR3 protein: CSASSGSGGTEAFF
V gene: TRBV6-2/TRBV6-3; J gene: TRBJ2-3; D gene: .; clone size: .; CDR3 DNA: TGTGCCAGCAGTCAGGGAGATACGCAGTATTTT; CDR3 protein: CASSQGDTQYF
V gene: TRBV14; J gene: TRBJ1-1; D gene: .; clone size: few; CDR3 DNA: TGTGCCAGCAGCCAAGTCGCAGGGAAGTACACTGAAGCTTTCTTT; CDR3 protein: CASSQVAGKYTEAFF
V gene: TRBV19; J gene: TRBJ2-3; D gene: TRBD2; clone size: once; CDR3 DNA: TGTGCCAGTAGTATAGATCCCCGGACTAGCGGGGCCGGCACAGATACGCAGTATTTT; CDR3 protein: CASSIDPRTSGAGTDTQYF
V gene: TRBV6-2/TRBV6-3; J gene: TRBJ1-4; D gene: .; clone size: once; CDR3 DNA: TGTGCCAGCAGTTCCGCCGGGTTTCAGGGGAAGGCAACTAATGAAAAACTGTTTTTT; CDR3 protein: CASSSAGFQGKATNEKLFF
V gene: TRBV5-1; J gene: TRBJ2-7; D gene: TRBD1; clone size: once; CDR3 DNA: TGCGCCAGCAGTCGGGACAGAATGGCTCAGTACTTC; CDR3 protein: CASSRDRMAQYF
V gene: TRBV15; J gene: TRBJ2-3; D gene: .; clone size: .; CDR3 DNA: TGTGCCACCAGCAGAGATAAATCAATGCGGAGCACAGATACGCAGTATTTT; CDR3 protein: CATSRDKSMRSTDTQYF
V gene: TRBV7-3; J gene: TRBJ1-2; D gene: TRBD1; clone size: .; CDR3 DNA: TGTGCCAGCAGCAAGGGCGGGGGACAGGGGGCGTATGGCTACACCTTC; CDR3 protein: CASSKGGGQGAYGYTF
V gene: TRBV18; J gene: TRBJ2-7; D gene: .; clone size: once; CDR3 DNA: TGTGCCAGCTCACCAGCGGAGTATTTCGAGCAGTACTTC; CDR3 protein: CASSPAEYFEQYF
V gene: TRBV9; J gene: TRBJ2-1; D gene: TRBD2; clone size: .; CDR3 DNA: TGTGCCAGCAGCGTAGTGTCTAGCGGGGGCCCATACAATGAGCAGTTCTTC; CDR3 protein: CASSVVSSGGPYNEQFF
V gene: TRBV5-1; J gene: TRBJ2-1; D gene: TRBD1; clone size: once; CDR3 DNA: TGCGCCAGCAGCATGGGACAGGGGGAAATCGATGAGCAGTTCTTC; CDR3 protein: CASSMGQGEIDEQFF
V gene: TRBV11-2; J gene: TRBJ2-1; D gene: .; clone size: .; CDR3 DNA: TGTGCCAGCAAACCGGGCAGGGGTCCCATCGATGAGCAGTTCTTC; CDR3 protein: CASKPGRGPIDEQFF
V gene: TRBV19; J gene: TRBJ2-5; D gene: TRBD1; clone size: .; CDR3 DNA: TGTGCCAGTAGCCCACCGGGACAGGGGGTGGAGACCCAGTACTTC; CDR3 protein: CASSPPGQGVETQYF
V gene: TRBV2; J gene: TRBJ1-1; D gene: TRBD1; clone size: once; CDR3 DNA: TGTGCCAGCAGCCAGGGGGCGAGCACTGAAGCTTTCTTT; CDR3 protein: CASSQGASTEAFF
V gene: TRBV11-3; J gene: TRBJ1-2; D gene: .; clone size: .; CDR3 DNA: TGTGCCAGCAGCTTAGACTCAGGGATATCGGGCGGCTACACCTTC; CDR3 protein: CASSLDSGISGGYTF
V gene: TRBV9; J gene: TRBJ2-7; D gene: TRBD1; clone size: .; CDR3 DNA: TGTGCCAGCAGCGTCTCCGGGACAGGTGCCGCCTACGAGCAGTACTTC; CDR3 protein: CASSVSGTGAAYEQYF
V gene: TRBV19; J gene: TRBJ1-5; D gene: TRBD1; clone size: few; CDR3 DNA: TGTGCCAGTAGTAGACAGGGGTGGAATCAGCCCCAGCATTTT; CDR3 protein: CASSRQGWNQPQHF
V gene: TRBV3-1/TRBV3-2; J gene: TRBJ2-2; D gene: .; clone size: few; CDR3 DNA: TGTGCCAGCACCCCGAGAGCCGGGGTAGGCACCGGGGAGCTGTTTTTT; CDR3 protein: CASTPRAGVGTGELFF
V gene: TRBV5-6; J gene: TRBJ2-2; D gene: .; clone size: once; CDR3 DNA: TGTGCCAGCAGCTTGTGGCAGGGGTTGGCCACCGGGGAGCTGTTTTTT; CDR3 protein: CASSLWQGLATGELFF
V gene: TRBV13; J gene: TRBJ2-7; D gene: .; clone size: .; CDR3 DNA: TGTGCCAGCAGCCAGTCAAACGAGCAGTACTTC; CDR3 protein: CASSQSNEQYF
V gene: TRBV27; J gene: TRBJ2-1; D gene: .; clone size: .; CDR3 DNA: TGTGCCAGCAGCCGTTCCTACAATGAGCAGTTCTTC; CDR3 protein: CASSRSYNEQFF
V gene: TRBV18; J gene: TRBJ2-1; D gene: .; clone size: .; CDR3 DNA: TGTGCCAGCTCACCGAGCGGACGGAATGAGCAGTTCTTC; CDR3 protein: CASSPSGRNEQFF
V gene: TRBV28; J gene: TRBJ1-5; D gene: .; clone size: .; CDR3 DNA: TGTGCCAGCACCCTGGAGGGACGCCTTCTCCCTCAGCCCCAGCATTTT; CDR3 protein: CASTLEGRLLPQPQHF
V gene: TRBV3-1/TRBV3-2; J gene: TRBJ2-3; D gene: TRBD2; clone size: few; CDR3 DNA: TGTGCCAGCAGCCTGACTAGCGGATTCACAGATACGCAGTATTTT; CDR3 protein: CASSLTSGFTDTQYF
V gene: TRBV7-9; J gene: TRBJ2-5; D gene: .; clone size: .; CDR3 DNA: TGTGCCAGCAGCCGCCTACAGGGTTTAGGGACCCAGTACTTC; CDR3 protein: CASSRLQGLGTQYF
V gene: TRBV7-9; J gene: TRBJ1-2; D gene: .; clone size: .; CDR3 DNA: TGTGCCAGCAGCTTAGCGAGGGATGGCTACACCTTC; CDR3 protein: CASSLARDGYTF
V gene: TRBV9; J gene: TRBJ2-7; D gene: .; clone size: .; CDR3 DNA: TGTGCCAGCAGCGTAGCTCAAGGCGGCTCCTACGAGCAGTACTTC; CDR3 protein: CASSVAQGGSYEQYF
V gene: TRBV29-1; J gene: TRBJ2-1; D gene: TRBD2; clone size: .; CDR3 DNA: TGCAGCGTTGACGCCCGCGGGGGGTCATTTGAGCAGTTCTTC; CDR3 protein: CSVDARGGSFEQFF
V gene: TRBV24-1; J gene: TRBJ1-2; D gene: .; clone size: .; CDR3 DNA: TGTGCCACCAGTGATGCCCGGGGAGGTTCTAACTATGGCTACACCTTC; CDR3 protein: CATSDARGGSNYGYTF
V gene: TRBV5-1; J gene: TRBJ2-1; D gene: TRBD2; clone size: .; CDR3 DNA: TGCGCCAGCAGCTTGACCAGCGGGGGGAAATACAATGAGCAGTTCTTC; CDR3 protein: CASSLTSGGKYNEQFF
V gene: TRBV7-2; J gene: TRBJ2-2; D gene: TRBD1; clone size: few; CDR3 DNA: TGTGCCAGCAGCACTTCCGGGACAGGGGGCACGGGGGAGCTGTTTTTT; CDR3 protein: CASSTSGTGGTGELFF